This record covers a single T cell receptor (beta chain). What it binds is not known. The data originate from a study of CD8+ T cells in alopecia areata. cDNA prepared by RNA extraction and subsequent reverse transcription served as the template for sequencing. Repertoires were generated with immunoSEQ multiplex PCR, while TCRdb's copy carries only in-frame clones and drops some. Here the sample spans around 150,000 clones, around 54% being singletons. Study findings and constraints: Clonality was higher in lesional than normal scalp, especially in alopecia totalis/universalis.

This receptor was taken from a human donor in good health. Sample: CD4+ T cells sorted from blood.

The CDR3 nucleotides are TGTGCCAGCAGCCAAGACTCTGGGAGTTTCAATCAGCCCCAGCATTTT. Translated, it gives CASSQDSGSFNQPQHF. The chain combines TRBV4-2 with TRBJ1-5; D is unclear. Trimming pared 0 bases from V and 3 bases from J, leaving 12 bases between. This CDR3 has 16 residues. CDR1 is LGHNA and CDR2 is YNFKEQ in the germline V gene.